In this sample, the clone carrying this T cell receptor beta chain turned up a few times. This table comes from immunoSEQ multiplex PCR, and its TCRdb copy is limited to in-frame clones, with some not included. The sample consists of about 50,000 clones, about four fifths of them appearing once. A Seattle source enrolled patients during active infection and followed them longitudinally. The record originates from a study of blood T cell repertoires in COVID-19. This clonotype originated in an elderly woman with COVID-19, enrolled during active disease. Sequenced material: peripheral blood.

Here the CDR3 reads CASSYRTDKMNTEAFF. DNA of the CDR3: TGTGCCAGCAGTTATAGAACAGATAAAATGAACACTGAAGCTTTCTTT. The chain uses TRBV6-5 and TRBJ1-1; D is unclear. This CDR3 has 16 residues. Germline V lookup: CDR1 MNHEY, CDR2 SVGAGI. V was shortened by 3 bases and J by 0 bases, with 14 bases between the two germline ends.